The present T cell receptor beta chain was sequenced within a study of blood T cells in healthy people across ages. This clonotype was found a few times. The CDR3 length is 12 residues. Unmatched junction bases numbered 4, after V lost 5 bases and J lost 6 bases. CDR1 and CDR2 (germline): SEHNR, FQNEAQ (reference sequence). A J-beta primer mix and a sample-barcoded 5' primer were used in a second PCR of roughly 6 to 11 cycles. MiXCR, run by TCRdb on the 5' RACE reads, gives a single entry per CDR3 protein. The sample comprises some 900,000 distinct CDR3 sequences, around 49% of which are singletons, and 13% rests with the top ten. Extraction yielded at least 5 micrograms of total RNA per sample.

The genes are TRBV7-9 and TRBJ2-7, with 7 positions matching TRBD1. Sequencing used blood. This receptor was obtained from a man younger than 40 in good health. CDR3 residues: CASSLTGTEQYF. CDR3 sequence (DNA): TGTGCCAGCAGCCTGACAGGGACCGAGCAGTACTTC.